These 30 T cell receptor beta chains came from one sample sequenced in a study of shared clonotypes between healthy human individuals. The assay was immunoSEQ multiplex PCR, and TCRdb's table has in-frame clones only and misses some. This table has around 79,000 clones, under 65% appearing once. Sequences were obtained from memory CD8+ T cells sorted from blood. Stated subset: CD45RO+ cells pooled with CCR7-negative TemRA cells. The receptors come from a man aged 30 to 45 in good health.

The rearrangement uses TRBV6-6 and TRBJ2-5; D might be TRBD1 (5 bases). The CDR3 runs to 14 residues. Germline CDR1 and CDR2: MNHNY and SVGAGI (reference sequence). The germline V and J ends were trimmed by 2 bases and 1 base, with 8 bases remaining between them. The chain's CDR3 is CASSYHRFQETQYF. The DNA for the CDR3 is TGTGCCAGCAGTTACCACAGGTTCCAAGAGACCCAGTACTTC.

The chain joins TRBV2 to TRBJ1-2; the D gene is possibly TRBD1 (5 bases). Germline V gene data show CDR1 as SNHLY and CDR2 as FYNNEI. Between the trimmed V and J ends, which lost 4 bases and 5 bases, there was a span of 14 bases. This CDR3 has 14 residues. CDR3 sequence (DNA): TGTGCCAGCAGTGGGGGGAAAGGAGGGTATGGCTACACCTTC. This gives the protein CASSGGKGGYGYTF.

This clone has ten or more counts. CDR3 DNA sequence: TGCGCCAGCAGCTGGGACAGTGCCGAAGCAACTAATGAAAAACTGTTTTTT. Amino acids: CASSWDSAEATNEKLFF. The rearrangement links TRBV5-1 to TRBJ1-4, with 7 bases lining up with TRBD1. Germline CDR1 SGHRS, CDR2 YFSETQ. V was clipped by 3 bases and J by 0 bases; unmatched bases: 8. The length of the CDR3 is 17 residues.

This chain connects TRBV4-3 to TRBJ2-1; the D is unclear. Germline V lookup: CDR1 LGHNA, CDR2 YSLEER. The ends were cut back, 5 bases at V and 0 bases at J, with 17 bases in the middle. The CDR3 runs to 17 residues. The CDR3 nucleotides are TGCGCCAGCAGCTACCCAGTTTGGCCGAGCTCCTACAATGAGCAGTTCTTC. This gives the protein CASSYPVWPSSYNEQFF.

This CDR3 reads CASSLEQGVVRETQYF. CDR3 sequence (DNA): TGCGCCAGCAGCTTGGAACAGGGGGTCGTAAGAGAGACCCAGTACTTC. The rearrangement links TRBV5-1 to TRBJ2-5; 8 bases are shared with TRBD1. The V segment lost 0 bases and the J segment 4 bases; nucleotides outside the gene matches: 8. The CDR3 is 16 amino acids. The germline gives CDR1 SGHRS, CDR2 YFSETQ.

The chain employs TRBV27 and TRBJ2-3; tentative D call: TRBD2 (6 bases). The CDR3 loop spans 15 amino acids. The germline V gene encodes CDR1 MNHEY and CDR2 SMNVEV (reference sequence). V was trimmed by 3 bases and J by 9 bases, leaving 19 bases between them. The CDR3 region has the DNA TGTGCCAGCAGTTTTGGGACTGCCTTACAGAGAACGCAGTATTTT. Its translation: CASSFGTALQRTQYF.

The gene calls are TRBV10-3 and TRBJ1-1; D unclear. The V gene's germline CDR1 is ENHRY and CDR2 SYGVKD. This CDR3 spans 13 amino acids. Trimming took 8 bases from V and 2 from J, leaving 12 bases between them. The chain's CDR3 is CAILSPTNTEAFF. CDR3 bases: TGTGCCATCCTTTCCCCCACTAACACTGAAGCTTTCTTT.

The genes are TRBV11-2 and TRBJ2-1, with D possibly matching TRBD1 (6 bases). Deletions cut 2 bases from V and 3 bases from J, with 14 bases between. The CDR3 sequence is 16 residues long. Germline-derived CDR1 and CDR2 are SGHAT and FQNNGV. Here the CDR3 DNA reads TGTGCCAGCAGCTTACCCAGGGGACAAATCTACAATGAGCAGTTCTTC. Translation gives CASSLPRGQIYNEQFF.

CDR3 nucleotide sequence: TGTGCCAGCAGCTTCCTCCCGACAGGGGGCCATACCGGGGAGCTGTTTTTT. It is translated as CASSFLPTGGHTGELFF. V usage is TRBV5-8 and J usage is TRBJ2-2, with TRBD1 matching over 10 bases. This CDR3 has 17 amino acids. Losses at the gene ends were 2 bases for V and 5 bases for J; bases not matched to a gene: 9. Germline-derived CDR1 and CDR2 are SGHTS and YDEGEE.

This chain links TRBV9 with TRBJ1-4, with TRBD1 matching 8 bases. In germline, CDR1 is SGDLS, CDR2 YYNGEE. The CDR3 is made up of 14 amino acids. V dropped 4 bases and J dropped 3; count of bases not matched to a gene: 2. The CDR3, as DNA: TGTGCCAGCAGCACACAGGGGGCTAATGAAAAACTGTTTTTT. Its translation is CASSTQGANEKLFF.

V and J are TRBV7-9 and TRBJ2-1; D may be TRBD2 (5 bases). CDR3 length: 14 amino acids. Trimming cost V 5 bases and J 3 bases, with 11 bases left between them. The V gene's germline CDR1 is SEHNR and CDR2 FQNEAQ (reference sequence). The CDR3 bases are TGTGCCAGCAGCATAGACGAGGGCTACAATGAGCAGTTCTTC. Translating gives CASSIDEGYNEQFF.

This clone was detected a few times. This chain joins TRBV7-9 and TRBJ2-1, with 11 bases identical to TRBD2. The ends lost 7 bases at V and 5 bases at J; junction bases unmatched: 10. CDR3 length: 16 amino acids. From germline, CDR1 is SEHNR and CDR2 FQNEAQ (reference sequence). CDR3 bases: TGTGCCAGCACCCAACTGGGACTAGCGGATGACAATGAGCAGTTCTTC. Protein: CASTQLGLADDNEQFF. The variable domain in full, completed from reference TRBV7-9 and TRBJ2-1, reads DTGVSQNPRHKITKRGQNVTFRCDPISEHNRLYWYRQTLGQGPEFLTYFQNEAQLEKSRLLSDRFSAERPKGSFSTLEIQRTEQGDSAMYLCASTQLGLADDNEQFFGPGTRLTVL.

This chain uses TRBV15 with TRBJ2-2; either TRBD1 or TRBD2 may fit D (5 bases each). The V end lost 5 bases, the J end lost 8 bases, and 12 bases lay between the germline ends. The germline CDR1 and CDR2 sequences are LNHNV and YYDKDF (reference sequence). CDR3 length: 13 residues. The CDR3 sequence is CATSPGTWGELFF. The CDR3 DNA sequence: TGTGCCACCAGCCCCGGGACCTGGGGGGAGCTGTTTTTT.

This clone was observed a handful of times. J is TRBJ2-7 and V is TRBV11-2; tentative D call: TRBD1 (6 bases). The length of the CDR3 is 14 residues. V shed 1 base and J shed 4 bases, with 11 bases lying between them. CDR1 SGHAT and CDR2 FQNNGV come from the germline V gene. The CDR3 DNA follows: TGTGCCAGCAGCTTAGTTCCAGGGGATTACGAGCAGTACTTC. It specifies CASSLVPGDYEQYF.

The table lists this clone with many counts. Other nucleotide sequences in the sample specify the same CDR3. V usage is TRBV7-8 and J usage is TRBJ2-7, with 7 positions matching TRBD2. V gave up 0 bases and J gave up 5 bases; unmatched junction bases: 7. Germline V lookup: CDR1 SGHVS, CDR2 FQNEAQ. This CDR3 spans 15 amino acids. The CDR3 loop reads CASSLAKRDFDEQYF. CDR3 bases: TGTGCCAGCAGCTTAGCCAAGCGGGATTTTGACGAGCAGTACTTC.

This clone came up many times. The CDR3 protein is CASSDDGRALLHNEQFF. CDR3 sequence (DNA): TGTGCCAGCAGTGATGACGGGAGGGCCTTGTTGCACAATGAGCAGTTCTTC. V usage is TRBV25-1 and J usage is TRBJ2-1; TRBD2 agrees at 8 bases. The CDR3 consists of 17 residues. The V segment lost 3 bases and the J segment 5 bases; nucleotides outside the gene matches: 12. Germline lookup yields CDR1 MGHDK and CDR2 SYGVNS.

The CDR3 sequence: CATSRTGNTEAFF. The CDR3 region has the DNA TGTGCCACCAGCAGAACCGGAAACACTGAAGCTTTCTTT. This chain uses TRBV15 with TRBJ1-1; no firm D call. The germline V gene encodes CDR1 LNHNV and CDR2 YYDKDF (reference sequence). The CDR3 is 13 amino acids. The ends were cut back, 2 bases at V and 2 bases at J, with 6 bases in the middle.

This clone was seen more than once but under ten times. V and J are TRBV29-1 and TRBJ1-3; possibly TRBD1 for D (6 bases). CDR3 length: 13 amino acids. In germline, CDR1 is SQVTM, CDR2 ANQGSEA. CDR3 bases: TGCAGTTTCTGGGGGGGCATGGGAAACACCATATATTTT. It is translated as CSFWGGMGNTIYF.

This chain joins TRBV2 and TRBJ1-2, with a tentative D call TRBD1 (5 bases). Germline V gives CDR1 SNHLY, CDR2 FYNNEI. Trimming pared 8 bases from V and 7 bases from J, leaving 20 bases between. This CDR3 spans 14 amino acids. CDR3 sequence reads: CASLTGSYRGGYTF. The CDR3 region has the DNA TGTGCCAGCCTCACCGGCTCATATAGGGGTGGCTACACCTTC.

J is TRBJ2-6 and V is TRBV4-3; D not certain. CDR1 LGHNA and CDR2 YSLEER come from the germline V gene. The CDR3 is 19 residues long. The germline V and J ends were trimmed by 0 bases and 0 bases, with 15 bases remaining between them. For the CDR3, the DNA is TGCGCCAGCAGCCAAGATTCGGCAGGAACCTTCTCTGGGGCCAACGTCCTGACTTTC. This gives the protein CASSQDSAGTFSGANVLTF.

The rearrangement uses TRBV28 and TRBJ1-5, with D perhaps TRBD1 (5 bases). CDR3 length: 16 amino acids. The V and J ends lost 5 bases and 2 bases respectively, with 16 bases between them. The germline V gene encodes CDR1 MDHEN and CDR2 SYDVKM. The CDR3 region is CASSLIQGAGNQPQHF. CDR3 nucleotide sequence: TGTGCCAGCAGTCTGATTCAGGGTGCGGGCAATCAGCCCCAGCATTTT.

This chain joins TRBV23-1 and TRBJ2-2; D uncertain. TRBV23-1 is known as an ORF, though its function is uncertain. The CDR3 contains 14 residues. The ends were cut back, 4 bases at V and 1 base at J, with 7 bases in the middle. The DNA for the CDR3 is TGCGCCAGCAGTCTTGCGGAGAACACCGGGGAGCTGTTTTTT. This sequence encodes CASSLAENTGELFF.

CDR3 DNA: TGTGCCAGCAACTTTATATACGAGCAGTACTTC. Protein product: CASNFIYEQYF. The rearrangement joins TRBV5-8 to TRBJ2-7; D is unresolved. V lost 6 bases and J 4 bases, leaving 8 bases between the germline ends. Germline assignment: CDR1 SGHTS and CDR2 YDEGEE. The CDR3 has 11 residues.

The chain couples TRBV5-6 to TRBJ1-1; D is uncertain. CDR3 length: 12 amino acids. In germline, CDR1 is SGHDT, CDR2 YYEEEE. V lost 4 bases and J 4 bases, leaving 8 bases between the germline ends. The CDR3 DNA follows: TGTGCCAGCAGCCTGGGGAGCACTGAAGCTTTCTTT. Protein: CASSLGSTEAFF.

The V and J genes are TRBV28 and TRBJ1-5; 8 nucleotides line up with TRBD1. The ends lost 8 bases at V and 1 base at J; junction bases unmatched: 7. The germline gives CDR1 MDHEN, CDR2 SYDVKM. The CDR3 totals 15 residues. The CDR3 sequence is CASGQGLGSNQPQHF. The CDR3 DNA is TGTGCCAGCGGACAGGGTCTTGGAAGCAATCAGCCCCAGCATTTT.

A few counts support this clone. CDR3 nucleotide sequence: TGTGCCAGCTCCTGGGTGTCTGGAGACTACGAGCAGTACTTC. It is translated as CASSWVSGDYEQYF. This sequence joins TRBV27 and TRBJ2-7; D gene ambiguous. Germline loops: CDR1 MNHEY, CDR2 SMNVEV (reference sequence). CDR3 size: 14 residues. The V gene lost 8 bases and the J gene lost 3 bases, with 17 bases spanning the gap.

With regard to this clone: At one of its ends the junction is not consistent with the germline gene, which may arise from a read error. The chain joins TRBV7-9 to TRBJ2-7, with 9 bases aligning to TRBD1. Germline V lookup: CDR1 SEHNR, CDR2 FQNEAQ (reference sequence). The CDR3 loop spans 13 amino acids. The CDR3 bases are TGTGCCAGCAACTGGGGACAGGGTTACGGGCAGTACTTC. It encodes CASNWGQGYGQYF. The whole variable domain, filled in from reference TRBV7-9 and TRBJ2-7, reads DTGVSQNPRHKITKRGQNVTFRCDPISEHNRLYWYRQTLGQGPEFLTYFQNEAQLEKSRLLSDRFSAERPKGSFSTLEIQRTEQGDSAMYLCASNWGQGYGQYFGPGTRLTVT.

This clone was found a few times. The V and J genes are TRBV5-8 and TRBJ2-7; the D call may be TRBD1 or TRBD2 (5 bases each). The CDR3 length is 15 residues. Trimming shortened V by 2 bases and J by 3 bases, and 15 bases separated the two germline ends. CDR1 SGHTS and CDR2 YDEGEE come from the germline V gene. CDR3 DNA: TGTGCCAGCAGCTTAATGGGGACCGTTGTCTACGAGCAGTACTTC. Translated: CASSLMGTVVYEQYF.

A few counts support this clone. V gene TRBV5-1 combines with J gene TRBJ1-1; D is ambiguous. The CDR3 has 12 amino acids. Deletions cut 1 base from V and 5 bases from J, with 6 bases between. Germline V gives CDR1 SGHRS, CDR2 YFSETQ. The CDR3 DNA reads as TGCGCCAGCAGCTTGTTGGGGACTGAAGCTTTCTTT. This codes for CASSLLGTEAFF. The variable domain in full, completed from reference TRBV5-1 and TRBJ1-1, reads KAGVTQTPRYLIKTRGQQVTLSCSPISGHRSVSWYQQTPGQGLQFLFEYFSETQRNKGNFPGRFSGRQFSNSRSEMNVSTLELGDSALYLCASSLLGTEAFFGQGTRLTVV.

Points on this clone: A much larger clone differs by one base, so this may be a read error. Within the sample, other DNA sequences also encode this same CDR3. V and J are TRBV28 and TRBJ2-7; D not resolved. Germline lookup yields CDR1 MDHEN and CDR2 SYDVKM. V was pared by 4 bases and J by 1 base, with 5 bases between. The CDR3 has 12 amino acids. The CDR3 DNA reads TGTGCCAGCAGTTCCGATTCCTACGAGCAGTACTTC. It encodes CASSSDSYEQYF. Using reference TRBV28 and TRBJ2-7 for the parts outside the CDR3, the full variable domain is DVKVTQSSRYLVKRTGEKVFLECVQDMDHENMFWYRQDPGLGLRLIYFSYDVKMKEKGDIPEGYSVSREKKERFSLILESASTNQTSMYLCASSSDSYEQYFGPGTRLTVT.